This T cell receptor beta chain was observed in a study of blood T cell repertoires in COVID-19. Profiling relied on immunoSEQ multiplex PCR, and the TCRdb table lists in-frame clones only, not all of them. The data hold over 150,000 clones, with about 88% observed a single time. Source material: peripheral blood. This receptor was taken from a man in his fifties or sixties with COVID-19, enrolled during active disease.

CDR3: CASSQDRGGEYNEQFF. The CDR3 DNA is TGTGCCAGCAGCCAAGATAGGGGGGGCGAGTACAATGAGCAGTTCTTC. This rearrangement joins TRBV14 to TRBJ2-1; TRBD2 is a possible D gene (7 bases). CDR1 SGHDN and CDR2 FVKESK come from the germline V gene. This CDR3 spans 16 amino acids. V lost 0 bases and J lost 4, with 13 bases in between.